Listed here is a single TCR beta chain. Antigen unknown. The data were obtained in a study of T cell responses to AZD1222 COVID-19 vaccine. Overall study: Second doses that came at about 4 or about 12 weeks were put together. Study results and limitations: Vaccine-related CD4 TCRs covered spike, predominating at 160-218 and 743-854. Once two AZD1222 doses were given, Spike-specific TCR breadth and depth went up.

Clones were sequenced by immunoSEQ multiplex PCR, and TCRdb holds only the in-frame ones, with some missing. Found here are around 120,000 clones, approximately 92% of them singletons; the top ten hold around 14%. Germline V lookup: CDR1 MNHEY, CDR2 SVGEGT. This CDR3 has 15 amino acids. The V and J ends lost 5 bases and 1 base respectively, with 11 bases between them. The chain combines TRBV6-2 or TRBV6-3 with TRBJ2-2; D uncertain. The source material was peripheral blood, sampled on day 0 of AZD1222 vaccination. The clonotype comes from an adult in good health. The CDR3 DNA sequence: TGTGCCAGCAGTCAGCCGACCAAGAACACCGGGGAGCTGTTTTTT. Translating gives CASSQPTKNTGELFF.